This T cell receptor beta chain was sequenced in a study of blood T cell repertoires in COVID-19. Study-level information: Sites across the United States, Italy and Spain contributed samples from acute and convalescent COVID-19. PBMCs, B-cell-depleted T cells, or T cells provided the cDNA or gDNA that made up the material.

Assay used: immunoSEQ multiplex PCR; TCRdb lists only in-frame clones, some missing. The sample carries 650,000 to 800,000 clones, over 80% recorded once. V lost 3 bases, J lost 0 bases, and 11 bases stayed unmatched. The CDR3 has 18 residues. CDR1 and CDR2 (germline): LNHDA, SQIVND (reference sequence). This clonotype originated in a woman between 18 and 29 years old with acute or convalescent COVID-19. The chain links TRBV19 to TRBJ1-2; 9 bases are shared with TRBD1. Source material: peripheral blood. The DNA of the CDR3 is TGTGCCAGTAGTATGAGGACAGGGGTCCTTTCGACTAACTATGGCTACACCTTC. This translates into CASSMRTGVLSTNYGYTF. Complete variable domain (other parts from reference TRBV19 and TRBJ1-2): DGGITQSPKYLFRKEGQNVTLSCEQNLNHDAMYWYRQDPGQGLRLIYYSQIVNDFQKGDIAEGYSVSREKKESFPLTVTSAQKNPTAFYLCASSMRTGVLSTNYGYTFGSGTRLTVV.